These 10 T cell receptor beta chains were sequenced from one sample in a study of control samples from healthy donors and cancer patients. Produced via immunoSEQ multiplex PCR; TCRdb's table is partial and in-frame only. The sample has approximately 130,000 clones; around nine tenths are singletons. Sequencing input: blood. Source of these receptors: a young man in good health.

V is TRBV5-1 and J is TRBJ2-7; 10 bases agree with TRBD1. Germline V gene sequence: CDR1 SGHRS, CDR2 YFSETQ. Trimming took 0 bases from V and 1 from J; bases not matched to a gene: 4. CDR3 length: 16 amino acids. This CDR3 is CASSLGGQGRSYEQYF. As DNA, the CDR3 is TGCGCCAGCAGCTTGGGGGGACAGGGGCGTTCCTACGAGCAGTACTTC.

The chain joins TRBV5-1 to TRBJ2-5, with 13 bases matching TRBD2. CDR3 length: 16 residues. Unmatched junction bases numbered 6, after V lost 6 bases and J lost 1 base. Germline values: CDR1 SGHRS, CDR2 YFSETQ. CDR3 nucleotide sequence: TGCGCCAGCACCGTACTAGCGGGGGGGTCCCAAGAGACCCAGTACTTC. Its translation: CASTVLAGGSQETQYF.

The V gene is TRBV6-5, the J gene TRBJ1-1; D unclear. Germline CDR1 is MNHEY and CDR2 is SVGAGI. This CDR3 has 14 residues. V lost 0 bases, J lost 0 bases, and 5 bases lay in between. For the CDR3, the DNA is TGTGCCAGCAGTTACTCGCCGATGAACACTGAAGCTTTCTTT. It encodes CASSYSPMNTEAFF.

The V gene is TRBV5-8, the J gene TRBJ2-7, with 8 positions matching TRBD2. The CDR3 loop spans 15 amino acids. The V segment lost 4 bases and the J segment 1 base; nucleotides outside the gene matches: 7. The germline gives CDR1 SGHTS, CDR2 YDEGEE. The DNA of the CDR3 is TGTGCCAGCAGCCTTGGGACTAGGGCATCCTACGAGCAGTACTTC. This sequence encodes CASSLGTRASYEQYF.

This chain links TRBV11-2 with TRBJ1-1; tentative D call: TRBD1 (5 bases). Trimming took off 7 bases at V and 5 bases at J, with 14 bases between the two ends. The CDR3 has 13 amino acids. In germline, CDR1 is SGHAT, CDR2 FQNNGV. CDR3 in DNA: TGTGCCAGCACCCTGGGGCGGGCGACTGAAGCTTTCTTT. It specifies CASTLGRATEAFF.

This sequence joins TRBV5-1 and TRBJ1-1, with D hard to call. The CDR3 is made up of 15 amino acids. V was pared by 7 bases and J by 1 base, with 17 bases between. In germline, CDR1 is SGHRS, CDR2 YFSETQ. The CDR3 sequence is CASSQAGRPNTEAFF. CDR3 sequence (DNA): TGCGCCAGCTCCCAAGCGGGCCGGCCGAACACTGAAGCTTTCTTT.

This chain joins TRBV7-2 and TRBJ2-1; D unclear. V was cut by 2 bases and J by 0 bases, with 11 bases left in between. Germline V CDR1 and CDR2: SGHTA, FQGNSA. CDR3 length: 16 amino acids. DNA for the CDR3: TGTGCCAGCAGCTTAAGTTTTGGCCCCTCCTACAATGAGCAGTTCTTC. It codes for CASSLSFGPSYNEQFF.

The rearrangement uses TRBV12-3 or TRBV12-4 and TRBJ1-2; D is possibly TRBD1 (6 bases). V lost 6 bases and J lost 3, with 11 bases in between. The CDR3 totals 13 residues. The CDR3 spells CASSPRTDYGYTF. CDR3 nucleotides: TGTGCCAGCAGCCCCCGGACAGACTATGGCTACACCTTC.

The chain joins TRBV10-3 to TRBJ1-2; tentative D call: TRBD1 (5 bases). The CDR3 has 12 residues. Trimming pared 8 bases from V and 1 base from J, leaving 8 bases between. Germline V gene sequence: CDR1 ENHRY, CDR2 SYGVKD. The CDR3 coding sequence is TGTGCCATCCCTACAGGTAACTATGGCTACACCTTC. This encodes CAIPTGNYGYTF.

The chain is built from TRBV6-1 and TRBJ2-7; 11 positions match TRBD1. The CDR3 is 14 residues long. V was clipped by 1 base and J by 5 bases; unmatched bases: 1. The germline CDR1 and CDR2 sequences are MNHNS and SASEGT. CDR3 amino acids: CASSEGTGGDEQYF. For the CDR3, the DNA is TGTGCCAGCAGTGAAGGGACAGGGGGCGACGAGCAGTACTTC.